The 7 T cell receptor beta chains listed next were all sequenced from one sample in a study of blood T cell repertoires in COVID-19. The data were produced by immunoSEQ multiplex PCR, yet TCRdb's version contains in-frame clones alone and is incomplete. This table holds 200,000 or so clones, less than 90% found once. The sample comprised peripheral blood. All receptors derive from a woman aged 40 to 50 with acute or convalescent COVID-19.

The rearrangement links TRBV6-5 to TRBJ1-5; D is perhaps TRBD1 (5 bases). Trimming removed 2 bases from V and 4 bases from J, with 9 bases in between. The CDR3 contains 14 residues. The germline CDR1 and CDR2 sequences are MNHEY and SVGAGI. The CDR3 DNA sequence: TGTGCCAGCAGTTACGGCTCAGGGAATCAGCCCCAGCATTTT. It specifies CASSYGSGNQPQHF.

J is TRBJ2-5 and V is TRBV5-6; D gene ambiguous. This CDR3 contains 14 residues. V dropped 5 bases and J dropped 4 bases, with 15 bases sitting between them. The V gene's germline CDR1 is SGHDT and CDR2 YYEEEE. The CDR3 coding sequence is TGTGCCAGCAGGCCCGACTTGAAGGCAGAGACCCAGTACTTC. It encodes CASRPDLKAETQYF.

This chain links TRBV5-4 with TRBJ2-7, with 8 bases that match TRBD2. V dropped 0 bases and J dropped 0; count of bases not matched to a gene: 8. The germline gives CDR1 SGHNT, CDR2 YYREEE (reference sequence). The CDR3 spans 17 residues. In DNA, the CDR3 is TGTGCCAGCAGCTTGGGGGGAGCGGGAGCGGGCTCCTACGAGCAGTACTTC. Translated: CASSLGGAGAGSYEQYF.

This chain joins TRBV19 and TRBJ1-1, with D perhaps matching TRBD1 (6 bases). This CDR3 contains 15 residues. V lost 3 bases and J 6 bases, leaving 17 bases between the germline ends. Germline lookup yields CDR1 LNHDA and CDR2 SQIVND (reference sequence). This chain's CDR3 is CASSIPQGRGAEAFF. The CDR3 nucleotides are TGTGCCAGTAGTATCCCCCAAGGCAGGGGAGCTGAAGCTTTCTTT.

The chain uses TRBV7-9 and TRBJ2-1; TRBD2 might be the D (6 bases). Trimming took 3 bases from V and 9 from J, leaving 9 bases between them. The CDR3 runs 12 residues. Germline CDR1 SEHNR, CDR2 FQNEAQ (reference sequence). The CDR3, as DNA: TGTGCCAGCAGCTTGACTAGGGGTGAGCAGTTCTTC. Translating it yields CASSLTRGEQFF. The full variable domain, in which reference TRBV7-9 and TRBJ2-1 provide the parts outside the CDR3, is DTGVSQNPRHKITKRGQNVTFRCDPISEHNRLYWYRQTLGQGPEFLTYFQNEAQLEKSRLLSDRFSAERPKGSFSTLEIQRTEQGDSAMYLCASSLTRGEQFFGPGTRLTVL.

As to this clone: Other DNA variants within this sample encode the same CDR3. This rearrangement joins TRBV29-1 to TRBJ1-1, with D perhaps TRBD1 (5 bases). The CDR3 consists of 13 residues. Germline V gene sequence: CDR1 SQVTM, CDR2 ANQGSEA. Trimming stripped 7 bases from V and 1 base from J, with 13 bases between. Here the CDR3 reads CSGRGGRNTEAFF. CDR3 nucleotide sequence: TGCAGCGGGCGGGGGGGGAGGAACACTGAAGCTTTCTTT.

The chain is built from TRBV19 and TRBJ1-4, with 7 positions matching TRBD1. The CDR3 consists of 17 residues. Germline trimming cut 0 bases from V and 13 bases from J; bases unmatched to any gene: 17. Germline-derived CDR1 and CDR2 are LNHDA and SQIVND (reference sequence). In nucleotides, the CDR3 is TGTGCCAGTAGTATAGATCTAAACGGACAGGCCTTTTGGGGACTGTTTTTT. The encoded protein is CASSIDLNGQAFWGLFF. Full variable domain (remainder filled in from reference TRBV19 and TRBJ1-4): DGGITQSPKYLFRKEGQNVTLSCEQNLNHDAMYWYRQDPGQGLRLIYYSQIVNDFQKGDIAEGYSVSREKKESFPLTVTSAQKNPTAFYLCASSIDLNGQAFWGLFFGSGTQLSVL.